The source of this T cell receptor beta chain is a study of human T cells and chemical hapten exposure. TCRdb reanalysed the RACE reads using MiXCR and keeps one entry per CDR3 protein. The repertoire holds some 350,000 distinct CDR3 sequences, with approximately 6.9% as singletons. J lost 7 bases, V lost 6 bases, and 3 bases had no gene match. This CDR3 has 14 amino acids. The time point is: patch test 1, 2 weeks after DPC sensitization. Stated treatment: therapeutic diphenylcyclopropenone sensitization with weekly scalp DPC. The gene calls are TRBV12-3 or TRBV12-4 and TRBJ2-1; TRBD2 matches 13 bases. This receptor was obtained from a woman between 18 and 29 years old with alopecia areata. Some clones in this sample may be carry-over from other donors' samples. The sequencing here drew on whole blood, taken in connection with sensitization to the hapten diphenylcyclopropenone (DPC). The CDR3 DNA reads TGTGCCAGCAGACTAGCGGGGGGGAAGAATGAGCAGTTCTTC. Translation: CASRLAGGKNEQFF.